This record covers a single T cell receptor (beta chain). The germline V gene has CDR1 MNHEY and CDR2 SVGAGI. The CDR3 is 13 amino acids. V lost 8 bases and J 5 bases, leaving 13 bases between the germline ends. The data derive from a study of blood T cell repertoires in COVID-19. In the study overall: Acute-phase and convalescent COVID-19 samples originated in the United States, Italy and Spain. PBMCs, B-cell-depleted T cells, or T cells provided the cDNA or gDNA that made up the material.

Original data processing: Cell counts per sample came from amplifying reference gene primers. Data came from immunoSEQ multiplex PCR; TCRdb stores just in-frame clones and leaves some out. V, J and clone size are taken as reported in that table, and D and trimming were inferred from the DNA itself. Here the sample spans 250,000 to 300,000 clones, about 90% being singletons. The receptor comes from a woman between 25 and 40 years old with COVID-19, enrolled during active disease. Sequenced material: peripheral blood. The genes are TRBV6-5 and TRBJ2-1; D unclear. The CDR3: CASRHRVNNEQFF. The CDR3 nucleotides are TGTGCCAGCCGCCACCGAGTCAACAATGAGCAGTTCTTC.